These 21 T cell receptor beta chains came from one sample sequenced in a study of cytomegalovirus exposure and HLA in healthy donors. Primers for the PCR totalled 60 Vbeta and 13 Jbeta. The data were produced by immunoSEQ multiplex PCR, yet TCRdb's version contains in-frame clones alone and is incomplete. There are just under 250,000 clones in the sample; roughly 82% occur only once, and 5% to 6% lies in the top ten. Sequencing used PBMCs. These receptors all come from a woman aged 40 to 50 in good health and CMV-seropositive.

The chain recombines TRBV4-3 with TRBJ2-3, with 8 bases lining up with TRBD2. This CDR3 is 15 amino acids long. With 1 base clipped from V and 4 bases from J, the junction kept 4 bases outside the gene matches. CDR1 is LGHNA and CDR2 is YSLEER in the germline V gene. The CDR3 region has the DNA TGCGCCAGCAGCCAAGTTTCGGGGGGGGCAGATACGCAGTATTTT. Its translation is CASSQVSGGADTQYF.

This chain uses TRBV27 with TRBJ1-2; D is perhaps TRBD1 (5 bases). The CDR3 covers 15 residues. Looked up from germline, CDR1 is MNHEY and CDR2 is SMNVEV (reference sequence). V lost 3 bases and J lost 4, with 15 bases in between. The CDR3 sequence: CASSFGLGPTYGYTF. In DNA, the CDR3 is TGTGCCAGCAGTTTTGGATTGGGGCCCACCTATGGCTACACCTTC.

V gene TRBV19 combines with J gene TRBJ2-1; 8 bases agree with TRBD1. Trimming at V came to 3 bases and at J to 7 bases, leaving 5 bases not matched to a gene. CDR1 is LNHDA and CDR2 is SQIVND in the germline V gene (reference sequence). This CDR3 contains 14 residues. The CDR3 bases are TGTGCCAGTAGTATTGACAGGGGTTGGAATGAGCAGTTCTTC. This encodes CASSIDRGWNEQFF.

The chain combines TRBV6-1 with TRBJ2-1; no definite D call. This CDR3 contains 16 residues. V lost 0 bases to trimming and J lost 7 bases, with 16 bases between them. Germline V CDR1 and CDR2: MNHNS, SASEGT. CDR3 region: CASSEASVSIVNEQFF. The CDR3 bases are TGTGCCAGCAGTGAAGCGTCGGTTTCGATAGTGAATGAGCAGTTCTTC.

As concerns this clone: One junction end disagrees with the germline gene, perhaps due to a read error. This chain joins TRBV30 and TRBJ1-6; unclear D gene. Germline V gene data show CDR1 as GTSNPN and CDR2 as SVGIG (reference sequence). The length of the CDR3 is 15 residues. CDR3 nucleotide sequence: TGTGCCTGGAGTGTACAGATAGAAAGAAATTCCCCCCTCCACTTT. It encodes CAWSVQIERNSPLHF.

The chain is built from TRBV7-9 and TRBJ1-1, with D possibly matching TRBD1 (6 bases). This CDR3 region has 15 residues. Germline-derived CDR1 and CDR2 are SEHNR and FQNEAQ (reference sequence). The V end was cut by 5 bases, the J end by 4 bases, with 17 bases between. DNA of the CDR3: TGTGCCAGCAGCCTATCAGGGGTTATGGCCACTGAAGCTTTCTTT. This translates into CASSLSGVMATEAFF.

The V gene is TRBV4-3, the J gene TRBJ2-7; 7 positions agree with TRBD1. CDR3 length: 14 residues. The V gene's germline CDR1 is LGHNA and CDR2 YSLEER. J lost 0 bases, V lost 3 bases, and 2 bases had no gene match. The CDR3, as DNA: TGCGCCAGCAGCCACGCAGGGGGCTCCTACGAGCAGTACTTC. Its translation: CASSHAGGSYEQYF.

This clone has a handful of counts. The rearrangement joins TRBV4-3 to TRBJ2-2; D possibly corresponds to TRBD1 (6 bases). Germline V CDR1 and CDR2: LGHNA, YSLEER. Trimming removed 2 bases at V and 6 bases at J, with 13 bases between. The CDR3 consists of 15 residues. CDR3 residues: CASSQTTGYPGELFF. CDR3 sequence (DNA): TGCGCCAGCAGCCAAACGACAGGTTATCCCGGGGAGCTGTTTTTT.

The chain employs TRBV5-4 and TRBJ1-6, with TRBD1 matching over 9 bases. V trimming: 4 bases; J trimming: 2 bases; junction bases outside the gene matches: 7. Germline CDR1 reads SGHNT; CDR2 reads YYREEE (reference sequence). The CDR3 consists of 17 residues. This chain's CDR3 is CASSPGTGLTYNSPLHF. The CDR3, as DNA: TGTGCCAGCAGCCCTGGGACAGGGCTCACCTATAATTCACCCCTCCACTTT.

A word on this clone: No DNA is shown, since the ends of the CDR3 on it are uncertain; the CDR3 is the one TCRdb lists. The J gene is TRBJ1-5, the V gene TRBV6-6. The CDR3 is 14 residues long, counting both termini. The germline V gene has CDR1 MNHNY and CDR2 SVGAGI (reference sequence). The CDR3 reads CASSSSVSNQPQHF.

There are a few counts of this clone. The chain couples TRBV7-8 to TRBJ1-5, with 8 bases aligning to TRBD1. This CDR3 has 14 amino acids. Trimming removed 1 base from V and 5 bases from J; junction bases left unmatched: 1. Germline V gene sequence: CDR1 SGHVS, CDR2 FQNEAQ. The CDR3 bases are TGTGCCAGCAGCTTAGACAGGGGGGATCAGCCCCAGCATTTT. It specifies CASSLDRGDQPQHF.

The chain uses TRBV9 and TRBJ1-6; 7 bases map to TRBD1. The CDR3 length is 14 residues. Germline CDR1 and CDR2: SGDLS and YYNGEE. After removal of 3 bases from V and 7 bases from J, the junction contained 4 bases not matched to a gene. The CDR3: CASSATGSNSPLHF. The CDR3 nucleotides read TGTGCCAGCAGCGCGACAGGGTCAAATTCACCCCTCCACTTT.

The V gene is TRBV15, the J gene TRBJ1-5, with D perhaps TRBD1 (6 bases). V lost 6 bases to trimming and J lost 3 bases, with 9 bases between them. Germline V gene data show CDR1 as LNHNV and CDR2 as YYDKDF (reference sequence). The CDR3 covers 13 residues. The CDR3 DNA is TGTGCCACCAGTCACAGGGACAATCAGCCCCAGCATTTT. Its protein product is CATSHRDNQPQHF.

This clone appeared once. The gene calls are TRBV7-2 and TRBJ1-2; maybe TRBD1 (6 bases). From germline, CDR1 is SGHTA and CDR2 FQGNSA. The V gene lost 1 base and the J gene lost 3 bases, with 15 bases spanning the gap. The CDR3 totals 16 residues. CDR3 region: CASSLGGWGQDYGYTF. The CDR3 nucleotides read TGTGCCAGCAGCTTAGGGGGATGGGGGCAAGACTATGGCTACACCTTC. The full variable domain, with the rest looked up from reference TRBV7-2 and TRBJ1-2, is GAGVSQSPSNKVTEKGKDVELRCDPISGHTALYWYRQSLGQGLEFLIYFQGNSAPDKSGLPSDRFSAERTGGSVSTLTIQRTQQEDSAVYLCASSLGGWGQDYGYTFGSGTRLTVV.

As for this clone: One end of the junction fails to match germline, which may point to a read error. V is TRBV9 and J is TRBJ1-3; 8 bases fit TRBD1. The length of the CDR3 is 17 residues. Germline assignment: CDR1 SGDLS and CDR2 YYNGEE. CDR3 loop: CASSVSGTGGLGNAIYF. DNA of the CDR3: TGTGCCAGCAGCGTATCCGGGACAGGAGGCCTTGGAAACGCCATATATTTT.

This clone has only a few counts. The J gene is TRBJ1-1, the V gene TRBV2; 9 bases map to TRBD1. Germline V gene sequence: CDR1 SNHLY, CDR2 FYNNEI. With 5 bases clipped from V and 4 bases from J, the junction kept 11 bases outside the gene matches. The CDR3 length is 16 residues. This chain's CDR3 is CASSSLDGDRATEAFF. In DNA, the CDR3 is TGTGCCAGCAGTTCGCTCGATGGGGACAGGGCCACTGAAGCTTTCTTT.

In DNA, the CDR3 is TGTGCCAGCAGCTTAGCAAGACTAGCGGGAGCTTACGAGCAGTACTTC. It yields the protein CASSLARLAGAYEQYF. V usage is TRBV7-2 and J usage is TRBJ2-7, with 12 bases aligning to TRBD2. Germline V lookup: CDR1 SGHTA, CDR2 FQGNSA. This CDR3 region has 16 residues. V lost 0 bases and J lost 4; bases outside the gene matches: 4.

This chain joins TRBV11-1 and TRBJ2-7; 16 bases align to TRBD2. CDR1 is SGHAT and CDR2 is FQDESV in the germline V gene (reference sequence). V shed 5 bases and J 2 bases; nucleotides not matched to a gene: 3. The length of the CDR3 is 16 residues. Here the CDR3 DNA reads TGTGCCAGCAGCGGGGGACTAGCGGGAGGGCCCTACGAGCAGTACTTC. Translating gives CASSGGLAGGPYEQYF.

The chain joins TRBV9 to TRBJ1-1; TRBD1 matches 7 bases. Germline values: CDR1 SGDLS, CDR2 YYNGEE. The CDR3 is 14 residues long. Unmatched junction bases numbered 9, after V lost 6 bases and J lost 4 bases. As DNA, the CDR3 is TGTGCCAGCACTCCAGGGGGAACAATCACTGAAGCTTTCTTT. Translation: CASTPGGTITEAFF.

V and J are TRBV5-8 and TRBJ2-2; a weak D match, TRBD1 (7 bases). The CDR3 sequence is 14 residues long. Between the trimmed V and J ends, which lost 5 bases and 3 bases, there was a span of 11 bases. CDR1 and CDR2 from the germline V gene are SGHTS and YDEGEE. For the CDR3, the DNA is TGTGCCAGCAGGCAGGGGGGTGACACCGGGGAGCTGTTTTTT. The encoded protein is CASRQGGDTGELFF.

The gene calls are TRBV5-1 and TRBJ1-2; possibly TRBD1 for D (6 bases). Trimming took off 0 bases at V and 2 bases at J, with 11 bases between the two ends. CDR3 size: 15 residues. Germline V gene lookup returns CDR1 SGHRS and CDR2 YFSETQ. The chain's CDR3 is CASSLEDRPNYGYTF. The CDR3 DNA follows: TGCGCCAGCAGCTTGGAGGACAGACCGAACTATGGCTACACCTTC.